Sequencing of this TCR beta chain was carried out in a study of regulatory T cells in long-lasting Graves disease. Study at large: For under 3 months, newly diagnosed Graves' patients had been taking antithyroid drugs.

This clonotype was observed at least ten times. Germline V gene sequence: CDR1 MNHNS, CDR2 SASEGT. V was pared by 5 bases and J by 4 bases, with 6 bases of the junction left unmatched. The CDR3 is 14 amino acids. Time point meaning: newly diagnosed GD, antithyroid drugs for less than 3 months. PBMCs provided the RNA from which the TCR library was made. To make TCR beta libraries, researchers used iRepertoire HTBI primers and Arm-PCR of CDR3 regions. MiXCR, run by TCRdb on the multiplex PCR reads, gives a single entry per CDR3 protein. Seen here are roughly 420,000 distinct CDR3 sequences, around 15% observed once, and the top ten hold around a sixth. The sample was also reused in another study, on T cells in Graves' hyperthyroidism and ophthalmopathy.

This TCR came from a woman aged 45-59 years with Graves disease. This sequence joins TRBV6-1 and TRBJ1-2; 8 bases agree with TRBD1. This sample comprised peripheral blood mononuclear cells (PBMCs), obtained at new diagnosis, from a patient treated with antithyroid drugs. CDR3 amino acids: CASSQRGQAYGYTF. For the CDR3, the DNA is TGTGCCAGCAGTCAGCGGGGACAGGCCTATGGCTACACCTTC.